Presented here are 3 T cell receptor beta chains from one specimen sequenced in a study of cytomegalovirus exposure and HLA in healthy donors. The primer mix had 60 Vbeta and 13 Jbeta primers. Clones were read by immunoSEQ multiplex PCR, and TCRdb kept only the in-frame ones, dropping some. The sample lists around 110,000 clones; less than 80% were seen once. Sample: PBMCs. Source of these receptors: a middle-aged woman in good health and CMV-seropositive.

The count of this clone is one. The gene calls are TRBV6-5 and TRBJ2-5; 12 positions match TRBD2. The J call is in doubt because the DNA end fits TRBJ2-7 better. The CDR3 extends over 14 amino acids. Germline V lookup: CDR1 MNHEY, CDR2 SVGAGI. CDR3 residues: CASSRLAGVNEQYF. CDR3 sequence (DNA): TGTGCCAGCAGCCGACTAGCGGGAGTGAACGAGCAGTACTTC.

The chain recombines TRBV7-3 with TRBJ2-1; D is perhaps TRBD2 (5 bases). Trimming removed 5 bases at V and 9 bases at J, with 11 bases between. The germline gives CDR1 SGHTA, CDR2 FQGTGA. The CDR3 covers 12 residues. Written as DNA, the CDR3 is TGTGCCAGCAGCCAACTAGAATGTGAGCAGTTCTTC. Translated: CASSQLECEQFF.

In DNA form, the CDR3 reads TGTGCCAGCACCTCACGGGGACAGGGGCGGGAGACCCAGTACTTC. The encoded protein is CASTSRGQGRETQYF. V and J are TRBV5-6 and TRBJ2-5; 10 positions match TRBD1. The CDR3 length is 15 residues. The germline V gene encodes CDR1 SGHDT and CDR2 YYEEEE. Trimming cost V 6 bases and J 5 bases; bases outside gene matches: 10.